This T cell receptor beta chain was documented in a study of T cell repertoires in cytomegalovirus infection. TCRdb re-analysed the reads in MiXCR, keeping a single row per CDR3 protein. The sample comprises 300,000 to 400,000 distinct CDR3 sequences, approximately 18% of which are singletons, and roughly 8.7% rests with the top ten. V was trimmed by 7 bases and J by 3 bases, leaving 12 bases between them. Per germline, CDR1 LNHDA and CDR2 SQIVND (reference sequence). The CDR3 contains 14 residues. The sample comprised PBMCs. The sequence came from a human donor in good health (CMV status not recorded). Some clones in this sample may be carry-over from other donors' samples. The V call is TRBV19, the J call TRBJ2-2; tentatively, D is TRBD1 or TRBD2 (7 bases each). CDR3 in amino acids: CASTPGGDTGELFF. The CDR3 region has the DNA TGTGCCAGTACTCCAGGGGGGGACACCGGGGAGCTGTTTTTT. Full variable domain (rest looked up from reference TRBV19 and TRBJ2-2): DGGITQSPKYLFRKEGQNVTLSCEQNLNHDAMYWYRQDPGQGLRLIYYSQIVNDFQKGDIAEGYSVSREKKESFPLTVTSAQKNPTAFYLCASTPGGDTGELFFGEGSRLTVL.